This TCR beta chain was sequenced for a study of T-cell memory formation after mild COVID-19. MiXCR was run by TCRdb on the 5' RACE reads, yielding one entry per CDR3 protein. This repertoire shows 470,000 or so distinct CDR3 sequences, about 19% found once; its top ten account for roughly 8.4%. Study conclusions and caveats: Pre-infection memory contained some responding clones, which suggested that cross-reactive memory had joined.

This CDR3 is 15 amino acids long. The V gene end was trimmed by 6 bases and the J gene end by 6 bases; junction bases not matched to a gene: 11. From germline, CDR1 is SNHLY and CDR2 FYNNEI. This clonotype showed up just a few times. What it binds is unknown. This chain connects TRBV2 to TRBJ2-1; 7 positions agree with TRBD2. The material sequenced was PBMCs or a T cell subset sorted from them (not recorded which). The clonotype was recovered from an adult woman who had mild COVID-19 (a few samples of this study predate the infection). Cell type and time point are not known. The CDR3 loop reads CASRAGTTYSNEQFF. CDR3 bases: TGTGCCAGCAGGGCCGGGACTACCTACTCCAATGAGCAGTTCTTC.